What follows are 15 T cell receptor beta chains derived from one specimen sequenced in a study of blood T cell repertoires in COVID-19. Only in-frame clones appear in the TCRdb table, and some are missing; sequencing was by immunoSEQ multiplex PCR. The data contain under 350,000 clones, around nine tenths of them singletons. Sequenced: PBMCs or T cells enriched from blood (not recorded which). All receptors derive from a man between 60 and 75 years old who had recovered from COVID-19.

The CDR3 bases are TGTGCCAGCAGCGTAGGAGGTGAGTCCTACGAGCAGTACTTC. This translates into CASSVGGESYEQYF. The V call is TRBV9, the J call TRBJ2-7; D is unresolved. The CDR3 loop spans 14 amino acids. Looked up from germline, CDR1 is SGDLS and CDR2 is YYNGEE. Trimming removed 0 bases at V and 1 base at J, with 8 bases between.

The V gene is TRBV20-1, the J gene TRBJ2-3, with D unresolved. The CDR3 consists of 13 residues. From germline, CDR1 is DFQATT and CDR2 SNEGSKA (reference sequence). With 3 bases removed from V and 2 bases from J, the gap between germline ends came to 9 bases. The CDR3 DNA is TGCAGTGCTAGTAGCCATATCACAGATACGCAGTATTTT. Translating it yields CSASSHITDTQYF.

The gene calls are TRBV13 and TRBJ2-5; tentative D call: TRBD1 (5 bases). Germline V gene lookup returns CDR1 PRHDT and CDR2 FYEKMQ (reference sequence). V gave up 2 bases and J gave up 4 bases, with 8 bases separating them. This CDR3 region has 13 residues. CDR3 sequence reads: CASSLIRAETQYF. CDR3 sequence (DNA): TGTGCCAGCAGCTTAATCAGGGCAGAGACCCAGTACTTC.

The J gene is TRBJ2-3, the V gene TRBV2; D is possibly TRBD2 (6 bases). CDR1 is SNHLY, CDR2 FYNNEI, per germline. With 0 bases removed from V and 1 base from J, the gap between germline ends came to 8 bases. This CDR3 comprises 15 residues. The CDR3 DNA is TGTGCCAGCAGTGAAGCGGCTAGCGGCACAGATACGCAGTATTTT. Protein: CASSEAASGTDTQYF.

This chain uses TRBV6-6 with TRBJ2-7; TRBD1 matches 7 bases. V gave up 5 bases and J gave up 4 bases; unmatched junction bases: 5. Germline V gene sequence: CDR1 MNHNY, CDR2 SVGAGI (reference sequence). The CDR3 sequence is 13 residues long. CDR3 DNA sequence: TGTGCCAGCAGTAAGGACAGGCTATACGAGCAGTACTTC. Translation gives CASSKDRLYEQYF.

This chain joins TRBV18 and TRBJ1-2; D remains ambiguous. The V gene lost 5 bases and the J gene lost 1 base, with 11 bases spanning the gap. CDR1 KGHSH and CDR2 LQKENI come from the germline V gene. There are 14 residues in the CDR3. In DNA, the CDR3 is TGTGCCAGCTCATCCAGGATCCTTAACTATGGCTACACCTTC. It is translated as CASSSRILNYGYTF.

The rearrangement links TRBV4-1 to TRBJ2-7; 7 positions match TRBD1. This CDR3 region has 14 residues. The ends lost 3 bases at V and 3 bases at J; junction bases unmatched: 5. CDR1 and CDR2 from the germline V gene are MGHRA and YSYEKL. The DNA for the CDR3 is TGCGCCAGCAGCCAGCCCGGGGACAGCTACGAGCAGTACTTC. Translation: CASSQPGDSYEQYF.

V gene TRBV5-8 combines with J gene TRBJ1-2; D is ambiguous. Per germline, CDR1 SGHTS and CDR2 YDEGEE. The V and J ends lost 2 bases and 5 bases respectively, with 10 bases between them. This CDR3 is 13 amino acids long. This CDR3 is CASSFLPGYGYTF. The CDR3 DNA is TGTGCCAGCAGCTTTCTTCCGGGATATGGCTACACCTTC. The variable domain in full, completed from reference TRBV5-8 and TRBJ1-2, reads EAGVTQSPTHLIKTRGQQATLRCSPISGHTSVYWYQQALGLGLQFLLWYDEGEERNRGNFPPRFSGRQFPNYSSELNVNALELEDSALYLCASSFLPGYGYTFGSGTRLTVV.

The rearrangement joins TRBV28 to TRBJ1-2; D is unclear. The CDR3 runs to 16 residues. The V end lost 2 bases, the J end lost 4 bases, and 17 bases lay between the germline ends. Germline CDR1 is MDHEN and CDR2 is SYDVKM. CDR3 in amino acids: CASSLGPLGSGYGYTF. CDR3 DNA: TGTGCCAGCAGTTTAGGCCCGTTAGGGAGCGGCTATGGCTACACCTTC.

This rearrangement joins TRBV10-3 to TRBJ1-1, with D tentatively TRBD1 (5 bases). Germline CDR1 reads ENHRY; CDR2 reads SYGVKD. This CDR3 region has 14 residues. V lost 6 bases to trimming and J lost 0 bases, with 11 bases between them. The CDR3, as DNA: TGTGCCATCAGGGACATATTCATGAACACTGAAGCTTTCTTT. Residues: CAIRDIFMNTEAFF.

The genes are TRBV5-4 and TRBJ2-5; 10 nucleotides match TRBD2. V shed 4 bases, J shed 2 bases, and the junction held 5 bases outside the gene matches. CDR1 is SGHNT, CDR2 YYREEE, per germline (reference sequence). The CDR3 is 15 amino acids. The CDR3 sequence is CASSRTSGVQETQYF. For the CDR3, the DNA is TGTGCCAGCAGCCGGACTAGCGGTGTTCAAGAGACCCAGTACTTC. Full variable domain (remainder filled in from reference TRBV5-4 and TRBJ2-5): ETGVTQSPTHLIKTRGQQVTLRCSSQSGHNTVSWYQQALGQGPQFIFQYYREEENGRGNFPPRFSGLQFPNYSSELNVNALELDDSALYLCASSRTSGVQETQYFGPGTRLLVL.

In DNA, the CDR3 is TGCGCCAGCAGCCAAGATCACCGGGGGGGGAACAATGAGCAGTTCTTC. Its translation is CASSQDHRGGNNEQFF. This rearrangement joins TRBV4-1 to TRBJ2-1, with 8 positions matching TRBD2. The junction had 6 bases not matched to a gene; V was cut back by 0 bases and J by 5 bases. This CDR3 contains 16 residues. The germline V gene has CDR1 MGHRA and CDR2 YSYEKL.

The V call is TRBV3-1 (or the pseudogene TRBV3-2), the J call TRBJ1-1, with a possible D match to TRBD1 (6 bases). Per germline, CDR1 LGHDT and CDR2 YNNKEL (reference sequence). V gave up 4 bases and J gave up 11 bases, with 20 bases separating them. The CDR3 sequence is 14 residues long. The CDR3 sequence: CASSPVGQGTLAFF. The CDR3 bases are TGTGCCAGCAGCCCGGTTGGGCAGGGGACACTGGCTTTCTTT.

This chain joins TRBV25-1 and TRBJ2-7; D is perhaps TRBD2 (6 bases). Trimming shortened V by 9 bases and J by 2 bases, and 26 bases separated the two germline ends. The CDR3 spans 17 residues. Per germline, CDR1 MGHDK and CDR2 SYGVNS. The CDR3 coding sequence is TGTGCCAGGCCGCCTCGTGCTGGCGGGGCCAAACCCTACGAGCAGTACTTC. Protein product: CARPPRAGGAKPYEQYF.

The rearrangement links TRBV13 to TRBJ1-2, with 8 bases that match TRBD1. CDR3 length: 13 residues. Germline lookup yields CDR1 PRHDT and CDR2 FYEKMQ (reference sequence). Trimming took 3 bases from V and 6 from J; bases not matched to a gene: 3. This CDR3 is CASSFQGAHGYTF. Here the CDR3 DNA reads TGTGCCAGCAGCTTTCAGGGGGCCCATGGCTACACCTTC.